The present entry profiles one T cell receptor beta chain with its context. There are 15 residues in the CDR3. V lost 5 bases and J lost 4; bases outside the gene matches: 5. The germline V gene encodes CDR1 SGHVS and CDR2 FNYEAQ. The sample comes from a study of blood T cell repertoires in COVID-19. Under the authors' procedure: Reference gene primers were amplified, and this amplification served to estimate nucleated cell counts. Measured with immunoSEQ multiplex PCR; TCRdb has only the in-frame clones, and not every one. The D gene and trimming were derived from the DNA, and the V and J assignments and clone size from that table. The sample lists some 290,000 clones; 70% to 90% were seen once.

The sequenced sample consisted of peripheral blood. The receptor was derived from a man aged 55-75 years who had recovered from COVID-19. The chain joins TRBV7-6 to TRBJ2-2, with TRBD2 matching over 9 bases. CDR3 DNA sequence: TGTGCCAGCAGCAAGACTAGCGGCCTCACCGGGGAGCTGTTTTTT. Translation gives CASSKTSGLTGELFF. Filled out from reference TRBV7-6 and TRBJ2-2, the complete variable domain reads GAGVSQSPRYKVTKRGQDVALRCDPISGHVSLYWYRQALGQGPEFLTYFNYEAQQDKSGLPNDRFSAERPEGSISTLTIQRTEQRDSAMYRCASSKTSGLTGELFFGEGSRLTVL.